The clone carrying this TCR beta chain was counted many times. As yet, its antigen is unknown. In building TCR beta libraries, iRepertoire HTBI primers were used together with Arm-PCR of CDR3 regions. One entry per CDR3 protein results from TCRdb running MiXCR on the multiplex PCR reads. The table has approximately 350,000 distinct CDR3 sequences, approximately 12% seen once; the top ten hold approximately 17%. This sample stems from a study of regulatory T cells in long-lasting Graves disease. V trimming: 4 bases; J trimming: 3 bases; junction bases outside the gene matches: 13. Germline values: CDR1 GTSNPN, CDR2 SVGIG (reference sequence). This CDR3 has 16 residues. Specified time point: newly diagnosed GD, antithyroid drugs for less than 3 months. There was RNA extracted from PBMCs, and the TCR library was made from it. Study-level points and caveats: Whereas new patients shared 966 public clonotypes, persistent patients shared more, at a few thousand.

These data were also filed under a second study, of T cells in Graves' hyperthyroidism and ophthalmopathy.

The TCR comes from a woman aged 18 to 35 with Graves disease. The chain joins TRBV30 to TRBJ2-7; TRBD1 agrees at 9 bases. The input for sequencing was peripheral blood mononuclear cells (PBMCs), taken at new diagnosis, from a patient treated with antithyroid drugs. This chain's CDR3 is CAWTLPIGTGNYEQYF. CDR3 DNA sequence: TGTGCCTGGACCCTACCCATCGGGACAGGGAACTACGAGCAGTACTTC.